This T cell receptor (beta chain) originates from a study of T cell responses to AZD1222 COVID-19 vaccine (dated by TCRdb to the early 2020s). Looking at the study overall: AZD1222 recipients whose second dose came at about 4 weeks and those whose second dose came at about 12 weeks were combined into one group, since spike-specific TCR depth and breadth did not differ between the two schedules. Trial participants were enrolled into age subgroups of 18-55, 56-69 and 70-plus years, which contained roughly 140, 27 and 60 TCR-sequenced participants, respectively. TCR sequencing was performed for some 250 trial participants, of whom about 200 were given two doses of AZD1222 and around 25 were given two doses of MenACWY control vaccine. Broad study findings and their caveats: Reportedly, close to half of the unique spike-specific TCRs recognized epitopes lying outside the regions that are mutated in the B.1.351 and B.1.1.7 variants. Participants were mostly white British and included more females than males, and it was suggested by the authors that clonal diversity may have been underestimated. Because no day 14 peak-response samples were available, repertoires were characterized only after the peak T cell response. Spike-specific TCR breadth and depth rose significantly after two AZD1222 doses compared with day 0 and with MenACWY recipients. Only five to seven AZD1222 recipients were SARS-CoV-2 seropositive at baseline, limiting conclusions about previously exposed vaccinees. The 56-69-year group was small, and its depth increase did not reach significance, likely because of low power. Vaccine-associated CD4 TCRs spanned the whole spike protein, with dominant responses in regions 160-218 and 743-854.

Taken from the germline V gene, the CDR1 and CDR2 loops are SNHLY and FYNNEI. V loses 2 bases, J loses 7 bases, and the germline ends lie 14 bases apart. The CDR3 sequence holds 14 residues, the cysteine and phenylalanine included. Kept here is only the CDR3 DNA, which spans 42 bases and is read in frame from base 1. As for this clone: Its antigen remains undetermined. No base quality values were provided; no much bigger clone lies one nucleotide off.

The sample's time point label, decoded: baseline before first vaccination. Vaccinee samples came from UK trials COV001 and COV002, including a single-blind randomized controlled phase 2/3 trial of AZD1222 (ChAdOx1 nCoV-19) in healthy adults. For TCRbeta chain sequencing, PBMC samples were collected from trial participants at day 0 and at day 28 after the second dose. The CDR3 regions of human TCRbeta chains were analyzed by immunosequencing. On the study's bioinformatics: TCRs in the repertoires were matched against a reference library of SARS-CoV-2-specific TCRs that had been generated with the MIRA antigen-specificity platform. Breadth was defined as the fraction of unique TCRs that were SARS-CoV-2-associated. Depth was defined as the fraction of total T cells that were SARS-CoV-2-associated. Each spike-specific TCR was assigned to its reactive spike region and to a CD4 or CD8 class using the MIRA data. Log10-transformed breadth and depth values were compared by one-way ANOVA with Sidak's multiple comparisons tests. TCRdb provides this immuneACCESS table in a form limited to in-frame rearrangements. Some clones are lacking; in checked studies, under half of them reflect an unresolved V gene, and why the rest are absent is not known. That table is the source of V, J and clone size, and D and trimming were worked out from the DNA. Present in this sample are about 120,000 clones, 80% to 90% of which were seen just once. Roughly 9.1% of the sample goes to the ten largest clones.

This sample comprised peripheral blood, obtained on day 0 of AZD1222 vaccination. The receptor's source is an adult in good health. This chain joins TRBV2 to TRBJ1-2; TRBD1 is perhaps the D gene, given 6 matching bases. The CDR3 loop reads CASSEPAGAGGYTF. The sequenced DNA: TGTGCCAGCAGTGAACCGGCAGGGGCGGGTGGCTACACCTTC.